A single T cell receptor (beta chain) is shown here with its context. Its specificity is unknown. The assay was immunoSEQ multiplex PCR, and TCRdb's table has in-frame clones only and misses some. The sample yields around 7,000 clones, about 94% seen once. This entry belongs to a study of T cell clonotyping in hematopoietic cell transplantation. Whole-study results and caveats: CD4 and CD8 repertoire contributions could not be separated without sorting. At the given depth, recipient repertoires were over 95% de novo clonotypes.

The clonotype originates from a male patient aged 60-70 years who had an allogeneic stem cell transplant from an unrelated donor, so T cells may come from the graft donor. Some clones in this sample may be carry-over from other donors' samples. The sequencing here drew on peripheral blood mononuclear cells, taken 30 days after allogeneic stem cell transplant.

CDR3 nucleotides: TGTGCCAGCAGTCCCGGGACGGGTAACACTGAAGCTTTCTTT. Protein sequence: CASSPGTGNTEAFF. The genes are TRBV11-2 and TRBJ1-1, with D maybe TRBD1 (5 bases). V was clipped by 6 bases and J by 2 bases, with 13 bases between them. CDR1 and CDR2 (germline): SGHAT, FQNNGV. This CDR3 has 14 residues.